The sequence of this T cell receptor beta chain was determined in a study of cytomegalovirus exposure and HLA in healthy donors. Study-wide context: The roughly 670 first-cohort repertoires and the approximately 130 validation repertoires shared the same platform, a later analysis reported.

The donors were part of the validation cohort of 95 to 150 subjects. That cohort was separate from the first cohort, which comprised 550 to 750 subjects. J lost 5 bases, V lost 1 base, and 4 bases had no gene match. The CDR3 covers 14 residues. CDR1 SNHLY and CDR2 FYNNEI come from the germline V gene. Regarding the study as a whole: In vitro work confirmed that a few CMV-associated chains recognize CMV antigens. Some public TCRs appeared in many individuals, while most sequences were rare.

The protocol was immunoSEQ multiplex PCR, while the TCRdb copy is restricted to in-frame clones and leaves out a portion. Of around 49,000 clones in the sample, about 93% were seen once. About this clone itself: The antigen is unknown.

The clonotype comes from a woman aged 18-29 years in good health and CMV-seropositive. Sequences were obtained from PBMCs. The gene calls are TRBV2 and TRBJ2-5; 7 bases are a match to TRBD2. The CDR3 is CASSEGGSRETQYF. CDR3 nucleotides: TGTGCCAGCAGTGAAGGCGGGAGTCGGGAGACCCAGTACTTC. The full variable domain, rest sourced from reference TRBV2 and TRBJ2-5, is EPEVTQTPSHQVTQMGQEVILRCVPISNHLYFYWYRQILGQKVEFLVSFYNNEISEKSEIFDDQFSVERPDGSNFTLKIRSTKLEDSAMYFCASSEGGSRETQYFGPGTRLLVL.